The T cell receptor beta chain described here comes from a study of post-analysis software for immune sequencing data. The CDR3 is made up of 14 amino acids. Looked up from germline, CDR1 is SQVTM and CDR2 is ANQGSEA. Trimming took off 7 bases at V and 1 base at J, with 16 bases between the two ends. Remarks on this clonotype: Its target is not known.

Study-wide findings and caveats: In patients, TRBV5-6, TRBV5-1 and TRBV20-1 belonged to roughly five TRBV segments found more frequently than in controls.

Unique-molecular-identifier-tagged TCR beta cDNA libraries were used. TCRdb independently ran MiXCR on the PCR reads; one entry per CDR3 protein. The repertoire consists of hundreds of thousands of distinct CDR3 sequences, with less than 35% occurring once and the leading ten covering around 0.55%. This receptor was taken from a girl aged 10-17 years with multiple sclerosis. Sequencing was performed on blood. The chain links TRBV29-1 to TRBJ2-5, with a tentative D call TRBD1 (6 bases). For the CDR3, the DNA is TGCAGCGCCAAGAAGACAGGTTTCCAAGAGACCCAGTACTTC. This encodes CSAKKTGFQETQYF.